Below, 2 T cell receptor beta chains from the same sample are listed, as sequenced in a study of shared clonotypes between healthy human individuals (dated by TCRdb to 2018 to 2020). The protocol used for the library was the immunoSEQ multiplex PCR assay. Sourced from immuneACCESS, this table was stored by TCRdb with only in-frame sequences that have V and J called. A share of the clones is absent; for the studies checked, an unresolved V gene accounts for under half, and the remainder has no known explanation. The sample data list about 2.1 million clones, and 85% to 95% of these were observed just once. 1.5% to 2% of the sample is taken by the ten largest. CD8 naive samples were CD45RO-negative cells positively selected for CCR7, giving a CD45RA+CCR7+ population that excluded TemRA cells. The sample taken for sequencing was naive CD8+ T cells from PBMCs. Read against the paper, the sample's cell subset or site label means: CD45RA+CCR7+. The receptors were gathered from a man aged 18 to 29 in good health. Some clones in this sample may be carry-over from other donors' samples.

V usage is TRBV7-8 and J usage is TRBJ2-2, with D unclear. CDR1 and CDR2 from the germline V gene are SGHVS and FQNEAQ. This CDR3 contains 17 residues. Deletions cut 5 bases from V and 5 bases from J, with 21 bases between. This chain's CDR3 is CASSPSIRRRRTGELFF. CDR3 DNA: TGTGCCAGCAGCCCAAGTATCCGAAGAAGACGGACCGGGGAGCTGTTTTTT.

The chain links TRBV27 to TRBJ2-1; 7 bases are a match to TRBD2. CDR3 length equals 16 residues. The V gene end was trimmed by 2 bases and the J gene end by 3 bases; junction bases not matched to a gene: 7. CDR1 is MNHEY and CDR2 is SMNVEV in the germline V gene (reference sequence). The CDR3 loop reads CASSLIGLAVYNEQFF. In DNA form, the CDR3 reads TGTGCCAGCAGTTTAATAGGGCTAGCGGTCTACAATGAGCAGTTCTTC.